The clone carrying this T cell receptor beta chain has a single count. This record belongs to a study of blood T cell repertoires in COVID-19. The CDR3 runs to 17 residues. Losses at the gene ends were 4 bases for V and 3 bases for J; bases not matched to a gene: 7. CDR1 is MNHNS and CDR2 is SASEGT in the germline V gene. Clones were sequenced by immunoSEQ multiplex PCR, and TCRdb holds only the in-frame ones, with some missing. The repertoire holds a few hundred thousand clones, with around nine tenths as singletons. This receptor was taken from a woman in her late teens or twenties who had recovered from COVID-19. This chain connects TRBV6-1 to TRBJ2-6, with 9 bases matching TRBD1. Sequenced sample: PBMCs or T cells enriched from blood (not recorded which). The CDR3 DNA is TGTGCCAGCAGTGCCGGGACAGGGACTCATGGGGCCAACGTCCTGACTTTC. Protein product: CASSAGTGTHGANVLTF.